This T cell receptor beta chain came from a study of CD8+CD57+ T cells in acquired aplastic anemia. This clonotype was counted at least ten times. The TCR beta profiling, which covered VDJ combination and CDR3 sequence, was carried out using genomic DNA as the template. TCRdb processed the reads anew with MiXCR; each CDR3 protein has one entry. The sample contains about 220,000 distinct CDR3 sequences, around half of which appear only once. Patients chosen for sequencing had shown CD8+CD57+ cell expansion by flow cytometry. The sample taken for sequencing was sorted CD4+, CD8+, or CD8+CD57+ T cells (not recorded which) from PBMCs. The TCR originated in a human donor with aplastic anemia.

This CDR3 reads CASSQEQLSYEQYF. The CDR3 DNA is TGTGCCAGCAGCCAAGAACAGCTTTCCTACGAGCAGTACTTC. The chain joins TRBV14 to TRBJ2-7; D is unclear. The CDR3 runs 14 residues. V gave up 0 bases and J gave up 1 base, with 7 bases separating them. Germline V lookup: CDR1 SGHDN, CDR2 FVKESK.